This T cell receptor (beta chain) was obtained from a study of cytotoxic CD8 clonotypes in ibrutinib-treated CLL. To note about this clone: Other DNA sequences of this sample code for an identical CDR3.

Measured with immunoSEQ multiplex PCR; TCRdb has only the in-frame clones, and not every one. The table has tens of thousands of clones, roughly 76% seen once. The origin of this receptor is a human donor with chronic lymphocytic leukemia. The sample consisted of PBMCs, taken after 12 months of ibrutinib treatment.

The CDR3 region is CASSSLPRETQYF. DNA for the CDR3: TGTGCCAGCAGCTCACTTCCACGGGAGACCCAGTACTTC. The chain uses TRBV5-4 and TRBJ2-5, with unresolved D. Looked up from germline, CDR1 is SGHNT and CDR2 is YYREEE (reference sequence). Trimming shortened V by 3 bases and J by 5 bases, and 11 bases separated the two germline ends. The CDR3 contains 13 residues.